This T cell receptor (beta chain) was profiled in a study of cytomegalovirus exposure and HLA in healthy donors. Overall study findings and caveats: Previously analyzed data showed that most TCR beta V segments were productive at a frequency of about 87% or about 30%. Later examination showed HLA-associated TCR beta chains had greater clonal expansion than equally common others. In a later analysis, at a false discovery rate of 0.05, 16,951 TCR beta sequences matched HLA alleles.

This clone was counted once. Its target is unknown. The PCR had 60 Vbeta and 13 Jbeta primers. Authors' methods: The authors later counted roughly 79 million unique TCR beta chains, roughly 11 million of them shared. Some clones are missing from TCRdb's copy, which holds only in-frame ones; the method was immunoSEQ multiplex PCR. V, J and clone size are taken as reported in that table, and D and trimming were inferred from the DNA itself. The sample lists some 140,000 clones, over 70% occurring once. Trimming took 0 bases from V and 0 from J, leaving 9 bases between them. Germline-derived CDR1 and CDR2 are MNHEY and SMNVEV (reference sequence). CDR3 length equals 15 residues.

The genes are TRBV27 and TRBJ2-7, with a possible D match to TRBD2 (6 bases). Sequenced material: PBMCs. This clonotype originated in a man aged 25 to 40 in good health and CMV-seronegative. CDR3 sequence reads: CASSLSQRASYEQYF. CDR3 bases: TGTGCCAGCAGTTTATCCCAGCGGGCCTCCTACGAGCAGTACTTC.